This T cell receptor beta chain was obtained from a study of T cell responses to AZD1222 COVID-19 vaccine. Study observations and caveats: Spike as a whole was targeted by vaccine-associated CD4 TCRs, dominant at 160-218 and 743-854. Most donors were white British, females outnumbered males, and clonal diversity was possibly underestimated. Spike-specific TCR breadth and depth grew following two AZD1222 doses. Repertoires were sampled only after the peak T cell response.

In regard to this clone: Its antigen is currently unknown.

The assay was immunoSEQ multiplex PCR, and TCRdb's table has in-frame clones only and misses some. Of 160,000 or so clones in the sample, more than 90% were seen once. The sequencing here drew on peripheral blood, taken 28 days after the second AZD1222 dose. This receptor was obtained from an adult who received the AZD1222 COVID-19 vaccine.

The CDR3 coding sequence is TGTGCCAGTAAGCGACAGATCGTCATGAACACTGAAGCTTTCTTT. This sequence encodes CASKRQIVMNTEAFF. This chain connects TRBV19 to TRBJ1-1, with D possibly matching TRBD1 (5 bases). The CDR3 has 15 amino acids. Germline V gene data show CDR1 as LNHDA and CDR2 as SQIVND (reference sequence). The V and J ends lost 7 bases and 0 bases respectively, with 15 bases between them.